What follows describes a single T cell receptor beta chain. Its antigen is unidentified. This specimen comes from a study of identifying expanded T cells in peripheral blood. Whole-study findings and limits: Over about two and four weeks, about 15 and 19 clones changed, versus roughly 1.1 between replicates. Approximately two-week clone count variance significantly increased as total template count grew.

Healthy donors had no documented immune events, such as infections, while sampled. Sequencing used immunoSEQ multiplex PCR; TCRdb keeps in-frame clones, though not all of them. This sample has about 94,000 clones; approximately 91% occur once, and the top ten carry 5.5% to 6%. After removal of 4 bases from V and 3 bases from J, the junction contained 2 bases not matched to a gene. CDR3 length: 14 residues. Looked up from germline, CDR1 is SGHRS and CDR2 is YFSETQ. The specimen sequenced was blood. The chain recombines TRBV5-1 with TRBJ1-4; the match to TRBD1 covers 8 bases. The clonotype was recovered from a person aged 18 to 75 in good health. The CDR3 sequence is CASSPGQANEKLFF. The CDR3 region has the DNA TGCGCCAGCAGCCCGGGACAGGCTAATGAAAAACTGTTTTTT.